A single sample gave rise to the 10 T cell receptor beta chains below, sequenced in a study of spatial heterogeneity in lung cancer (dated by TCRdb to the late 2010s). Libraries were made using 5' RACE. The reads were generated on a NextSeq 500. TCRdb applied fastp at Q25 and MiXCR to the public reads, then kept only in-frame beta chains. Rows are combined by CDR3 protein, so each entry shows the most common genes and DNA. The table for this sample lists around 6,000 distinct CDR3 sequences; approximately 15% of them were counted only once. About 9.4% of the sample lies in the top ten. These receptors' targets are unknown. The paper as a whole reports these results and caveats: The number of expanded intratumoral alpha and beta TCRs correlated with the tumor nonsynonymous mutation count.

Per the publication, the time point label means: sample taken at primary tumor resection. This specimen consisted of lung tumor tissue, obtained at surgery. The receptors were sampled from a male donor with early-stage non-small cell lung cancer.

By its share, this clonotype is medium-sized. This beta chain turned up in a library designed for alpha chains; as an off-target read, its abundance says little. The J gene is TRBJ2-5, the V gene TRBV4-2; no clear D gene. CDR3 length equals 14 residues. Between the trimmed V and J ends, which lost 0 bases and 5 bases, there was a span of 10 bases. The V gene's germline CDR1 is LGHNA and CDR2 YNFKEQ. CDR3 region: CASSQDTARETQYF. In nucleotides, the CDR3 is TGTGCCAGCAGCCAAGATACGGCAAGGGAGACCCAGTACTTC.

This clonotype was recorded many times. This beta chain is an off-target read within a library intended for alpha chains, so its frequency means little. This rearrangement joins TRBV20-1 to TRBJ2-6, with D maybe TRBD1 (5 bases). This CDR3 spans 13 amino acids. CDR1 and CDR2 from the germline V gene are DFQATT and SNEGSKA (reference sequence). V lost 2 bases and J 3 bases, leaving 5 bases between the germline ends. CDR3 sequence (DNA): TGCAGTGCTAGACAGGGTGGGGCCAACGTCCTGACTTTC. Encoded protein: CSARQGGANVLTF.

This clonotype ranks as medium-sized (0.01 to 0.1%). This beta chain lies outside the target of a library built for alpha chains; its clone size means little. The chain couples TRBV7-2 to TRBJ2-2, with no clear D. The CDR3 runs 16 residues. The germline gives CDR1 SGHTA, CDR2 FQGNSA. Trimming cost V 1 base and J 1 base, with 10 bases left between them. The CDR3 DNA reads as TGTGCCAGCAGCTTAGAGTACGGCCAGAACACCGGGGAGCTGTTTTTT. It codes for CASSLEYGQNTGELFF.

This clonotype was seen many times. The library was designed around alpha chains, so this beta chain is a stray read whose abundance carries little weight. This chain links TRBV23-1 with TRBJ2-5; no reliable D call. TRBV23-1 is an ORF, and what it does is uncertain. The CDR3 has 15 residues. With 4 bases removed from V and 2 bases from J, the gap between germline ends came to 14 bases. In DNA form, the CDR3 reads TGCGCCAGCAGTCGGGGTCCAGTTTCACAAGAGACCCAGTACTTC. Translation: CASSRGPVSQETQYF.

This clonotype appeared a few times. This beta chain appears as a stray read in a library generated for alpha chains; its size is not informative. The rearrangement uses TRBV7-2 and TRBJ2-2, with D unresolved. V was cut by 1 base and J by 2 bases, with 5 bases left in between. The CDR3 sequence is 14 residues long. CDR1 and CDR2 from the germline V gene are SGHTA and FQGNSA. The CDR3 region is CASSLVANTGELFF. Written as DNA, the CDR3 is TGTGCCAGCAGCTTAGTAGCTAACACCGGGGAGCTGTTTTTT.

Only a few counts were recorded for this clonotype. This beta chain is a stray sequence in a library constructed for alpha chains; its clone size is not meaningful. The V and J genes are TRBV28 and TRBJ2-6; weak D call: TRBD2 (6 bases). The CDR3 has 17 amino acids. Per germline, CDR1 MDHEN and CDR2 SYDVKM. Deletions cut 5 bases from V and 0 bases from J, with 14 bases between. The chain's CDR3 is CASSQPRDPSGANVLTF. CDR3 nucleotides: TGTGCCAGCAGTCAACCGCGGGACCCCTCTGGGGCCAACGTCCTGACTTTC.

This clonotype is judged medium-sized. The library was built for alpha chains, so this beta chain is an off-target read and its size means little. The chain couples TRBV27 to TRBJ2-5; a weak D match, TRBD1 (5 bases). Germline V gene lookup returns CDR1 MNHEY and CDR2 SMNVEV (reference sequence). This CDR3 comprises 13 residues. V dropped 5 bases and J dropped 9 bases, with 16 bases sitting between them. The CDR3 loop reads CASSTDKKRPQYF. The CDR3 nucleotides are TGTGCCAGCAGTACGGACAAGAAGAGACCCCAGTACTTC.

This clonotype appeared many times. Found in a library prepared for alpha chains, this beta chain is an off-target read, and its abundance has little meaning. The CDR3: CASSLSPGGPTDTQYF. The CDR3 nucleotides are TGTGCCAGCAGTTTATCTCCGGGAGGGCCAACAGATACGCAGTATTTT. The chain recombines TRBV28 with TRBJ2-3; the match to TRBD2 covers 8 bases. CDR1 MDHEN and CDR2 SYDVKM come from the germline V gene. The CDR3 totals 16 residues. With 1 base clipped from V and 3 bases from J, the junction kept 6 bases outside the gene matches.

This clonotype is medium-sized within its sample. This beta chain turned up in a library designed for alpha chains; as an off-target read, its abundance says little. The V gene is TRBV24-1, the J gene TRBJ2-7, with 8 nucleotides matching TRBD1. In germline, CDR1 is KGHDR, CDR2 SFDVKD. The ends lost 7 bases at V and 1 base at J; junction bases unmatched: 8. This CDR3 spans 15 amino acids. The DNA of the CDR3 is TGTGCCACCAGCGCCGACAGGGGCTGGTCCTACGAGCAGTACTTC. This gives the protein CATSADRGWSYEQYF.

Many counts were recorded for this clonotype. Since it is a stray read in a library aimed at alpha chains, this beta chain has a size that is not meaningful. The chain carries TRBV2 and TRBJ2-3, with TRBD1 identical over 10 bases. Trimming removed 7 bases from V and 4 bases from J; junction bases left unmatched: 5. This CDR3 region has 14 residues. Germline values: CDR1 SNHLY, CDR2 FYNNEI. CDR3 nucleotides: TGTGCCAGCACCCGGGACAGGGGTCCAGATACGCAGTATTTT. It specifies CASTRDRGPDTQYF.